A selection of T cell receptor beta chains follows, all from one sample in a study of cytomegalovirus exposure and HLA in healthy donors. Only in-frame clones appear in the TCRdb table, and some are missing; sequencing was by immunoSEQ multiplex PCR. The table includes about 180,000 clones, 80% detected once. Sequencing was done on a sample of PBMCs. These receptors originate from a man younger than 40 in good health and CMV-seropositive. Each CDR3 is given with its conserved first and last residue. A D gene is named only where the DNA matches it firmly. Clone size is shown for a subset of rows, as once, few, many or a class of expanded clone.

size: .
J: TRBJ2-3
V: TRBV5-4
D: TRBD2
DNA: TGTGCCAGCAGCCTCGGACTAGCGGGAGCGACAGATACGCAGTATTTT
CDR3: CASSLGLAGATDTQYF

size: .
J: TRBJ2-1
V: TRBV7-2
D: TRBD2
DNA: TGTGCCAGCAGCCCCCTAGCGGGGAGCTCCTACAATGAGCAGTTCTTC
CDR3: CASSPLAGSSYNEQFF

size: .
J: TRBJ2-5
V: TRBV9
D: .
DNA: TGTGCCAGCAGCGTTCGGGCGGGGGCCCAAGAGACCCAGTACTTC
CDR3: CASSVRAGAQETQYF

size: .
J: TRBJ2-7
V: TRBV5-1
D: .
DNA: TGCGCCAGCAGCTTCAACTACTACGAGCAGTACTTC
CDR3: CASSFNYYEQYF

size: .
J: TRBJ1-6
V: TRBV27
D: TRBD1
DNA: TGTGCCAGCAGTACCGACAGGGCTTCACCCCTCCACTTT
CDR3: CASSTDRASPLHF

size: .
J: TRBJ2-7
V: TRBV9
D: .
DNA: TGTGCCAGCAGCGTAGATAGCGGACCCTACGAGCAGTACTTC
CDR3: CASSVDSGPYEQYF

size: .
J: TRBJ1-1
V: TRBV2
D: TRBD1
DNA: TGTGCCAGCCTACGCACCCGTGCCGGAACAGGGGGCATGGGGAACACTGAAGCTTTCTTT
CDR3: CASLRTRAGTGGMGNTEAFF

size: .
J: TRBJ1-3
V: TRBV18
D: .
DNA: TGTGCCAGCTCAACCGACAGTGATGGAAACACCATATATTTT
CDR3: CASSTDSDGNTIYF

size: .
J: TRBJ2-5
V: TRBV15
D: TRBD2
DNA: TGTGCCACCAGCAGGAGTGGGATACTAGCGGTCCAAGAGACCCAGTACTTC
CDR3: CATSRSGILAVQETQYF

size: few
J: TRBJ1-1
V: TRBV14
D: .
DNA: TGTGCCAGCAGCCAAGTCAGTCACACTGAAGCTTTCTTT
CDR3: CASSQVSHTEAFF

size: .
J: TRBJ1-2
V: TRBV5-1
D: TRBD1
DNA: TGCGCCAGCAGCTCGACAGGGGGAGGCTATGGCTACACCTTC
CDR3: CASSSTGGGYGYTF

size: .
J: TRBJ1-2
V: TRBV2
D: .
DNA: TGTGCCAGCAGTCCGGAGGACAACTATGGCTACACCTTC
CDR3: CASSPEDNYGYTF

size: .
J: TRBJ2-3
V: TRBV5-1
D: TRBD2
DNA: TGCGCCAGCAGCTTTCAAGCGGGGGGCACAGATACGCAGTATTTT
CDR3: CASSFQAGGTDTQYF

size: .
J: TRBJ1-1
V: TRBV5-6
D: .
DNA: TGTGCCAGCAGCTTGGTCGGGGTGAACACTGAAGCTTTCTTT
CDR3: CASSLVGVNTEAFF

size: .
J: TRBJ2-5
V: TRBV5-6
D: .
DNA: TGTGCCAGCAGCTTTCTAAGTTCCGAAGAGACCCAGTACTTC
CDR3: CASSFLSSEETQYF

size: .
J: TRBJ2-7
V: TRBV7-3
D: TRBD1
DNA: TGTGCCAGCAGCTTATCGCCCAGGGGGAAAGACGAGCAGTACTTC
CDR3: CASSLSPRGKDEQYF

size: once
J: TRBJ2-7
V: TRBV27
D: .
DNA: TGTGCCAGCAGTTTAAGTACAGGCGATAGCTCCTACGAGCAGTACTTC
CDR3: CASSLSTGDSSYEQYF

size: .
J: TRBJ2-6
V: TRBV11-3
D: TRBD1
DNA: TGTGCCAGCAGCCCCGGACAGGGGGCCAGATCTGGGGCCAACGTCCTGACTTTC
CDR3: CASSPGQGARSGANVLTF

size: .
J: TRBJ1-5
V: TRBV19
D: TRBD1
DNA: TGTGCCAGTAGTAGCAGACAGGGGGCAGGACAGCCCCAGCATTTT
CDR3: CASSSRQGAGQPQHF

size: .
J: TRBJ2-7
V: TRBV5-1
D: .
DNA: TGCGCCAGCAGCTTGGTGCCAGGGTCGTCCTACGAGCAGTACTTC
CDR3: CASSLVPGSSYEQYF

size: .
J: TRBJ2-3
V: TRBV10-2
D: .
DNA: TGCGCCAGCAGTGACGGAGCAGATACGCAGTATTTT
CDR3: CASSDGADTQYF

size: few
J: TRBJ2-2
V: TRBV4-2
D: .
DNA: TGTGCCAGCAGCCAAGGGGTTGGAGGCTACGAGGCGGGGGAGCTGTTTTTT
CDR3: CASSQGVGGYEAGELFF

size: once
J: TRBJ2-5
V: TRBV4-1
D: TRBD2
DNA: TGCGCCAGCAGCCAAACCCCTGGTACTAGCGGGCAACAAGAGACCCAGTACTTC
CDR3: CASSQTPGTSGQQETQYF

size: .
J: TRBJ1-1
V: TRBV25-1
D: .
DNA: TGTGCCAGCAAGGGGGGGCTAAACACTGAAGCTTTCTTT
CDR3: CASKGGLNTEAFF

size: .
J: TRBJ1-5
V: TRBV19
D: TRBD1
DNA: TGTGCCAGTAGATCCGGGACAGGGGACAATCAGCCCCAGCATTTT
CDR3: CASRSGTGDNQPQHF

size: .
J: TRBJ2-5
V: TRBV7-3
D: .
DNA: TGTGCCAGCAGCTTAACTGGCGGGGCTAGCCAAGAGACCCAGTACTTC
CDR3: CASSLTGGASQETQYF

size: .
J: TRBJ1-2
V: TRBV11-2
D: TRBD1
DNA: TGTGCCAGCAGCCCCGGTTGGACAGGGGACTATGGCTACACCTTC
CDR3: CASSPGWTGDYGYTF

size: .
J: TRBJ1-1
V: TRBV27
D: .
DNA: TGTGCCAGCAGTTTGAGAGGGAAATACACTGAAGCTTTCTTT
CDR3: CASSLRGKYTEAFF

size: few
J: TRBJ2-2
V: TRBV5-4
D: .
DNA: TGTGCCAGCAGCCTGTCGCAGGGGCCCACCGGGGAGCTGTTTTTT
CDR3: CASSLSQGPTGELFF

size: .
J: TRBJ2-7
V: TRBV27
D: .
DNA: TGTGCCAGCAGTTTATTGGCTTCCTACGAGCAGTACTTC
CDR3: CASSLLASYEQYF

size: .
J: TRBJ2-1
V: TRBV9
D: TRBD2
DNA: TGTGCCAGCAGCGTTACCGGGGGGGCCAATGAGCAGTTCTTC
CDR3: CASSVTGGANEQFF

size: .
J: TRBJ1-1
V: TRBV30
D: TRBD1
DNA: TGTGCCTGGACCCGGACAGGGGGCGACACTGAAGCTTTCTTT
CDR3: CAWTRTGGDTEAFF

size: .
J: TRBJ2-1
V: TRBV11-2
D: TRBD2
DNA: TGTGCCAGCAGCTCTGAAGCGGGAGTTGACAATGAGCAGTTCTTC
CDR3: CASSSEAGVDNEQFF

size: .
J: TRBJ1-1
V: TRBV5-6
D: .
DNA: TGTGCCAGCAGCGCACAGGGCTTGAACACTGAAGCTTTCTTT
CDR3: CASSAQGLNTEAFF

size: .
J: TRBJ1-5
V: TRBV9
D: .
DNA: TGTGCCAGCAGCGTAGGGTTGACAGGACAGCCCCAGCATTTT
CDR3: CASSVGLTGQPQHF

size: .
J: TRBJ2-5
V: TRBV5-1
D: TRBD2
DNA: TGCGCCAGCAGCTCCGGGGGGAGGGGCGTAGGGGAGACCCAGTACTTC
CDR3: CASSSGGRGVGETQYF

size: .
J: TRBJ2-7
V: TRBV5-1
D: TRBD2
DNA: TGCGCCAGCAGCATCCGACTAGCGGGAGGCTCCTACGAGCAGTACTTC
CDR3: CASSIRLAGGSYEQYF

size: .
J: TRBJ1-5
V: TRBV5-6
D: .
DNA: TGTGCCAGCAGCGCAGGTGGGGGGTTTAGCAATCAGCCCCAGCATTTT
CDR3: CASSAGGGFSNQPQHF

size: .
J: TRBJ1-5
V: TRBV28
D: .
DNA: TGTGCCAGCGTAAGGGGAGGGGAGGGCAATCAGCCCCAGCATTTT
CDR3: CASVRGGEGNQPQHF

size: .
J: TRBJ2-3
V: TRBV7-9
D: .
DNA: TGTGCCAGCAGCGCCGGAGGGGGGGGACTCACAGATACGCAGTATTTT
CDR3: CASSAGGGGLTDTQYF

size: .
J: TRBJ1-2
V: TRBV5-4
D: TRBD1
DNA: TGTGCCAGCAGCCCGGGGTCGGGACAGGGGAACTATGGCTACACCTTC
CDR3: CASSPGSGQGNYGYTF